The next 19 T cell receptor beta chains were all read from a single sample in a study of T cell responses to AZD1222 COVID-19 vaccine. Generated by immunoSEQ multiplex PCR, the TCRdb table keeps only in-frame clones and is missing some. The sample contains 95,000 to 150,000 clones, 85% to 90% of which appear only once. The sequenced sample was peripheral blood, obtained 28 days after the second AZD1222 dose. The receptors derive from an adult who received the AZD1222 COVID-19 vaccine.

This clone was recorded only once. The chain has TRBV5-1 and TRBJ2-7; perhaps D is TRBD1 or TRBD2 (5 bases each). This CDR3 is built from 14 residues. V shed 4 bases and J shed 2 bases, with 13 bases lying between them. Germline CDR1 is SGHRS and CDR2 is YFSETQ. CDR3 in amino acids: CASSPGTGTYEQYF. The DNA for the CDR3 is TGCGCCAGCAGCCCCGGGACGGGAACCTACGAGCAGTACTTC.

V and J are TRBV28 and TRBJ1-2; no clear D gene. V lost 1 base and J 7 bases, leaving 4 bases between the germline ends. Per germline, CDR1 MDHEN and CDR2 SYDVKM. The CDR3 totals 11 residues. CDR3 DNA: TGTGCCAGCAGTTTATTTGGTGGCTACACCTTC. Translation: CASSLFGGYTF.

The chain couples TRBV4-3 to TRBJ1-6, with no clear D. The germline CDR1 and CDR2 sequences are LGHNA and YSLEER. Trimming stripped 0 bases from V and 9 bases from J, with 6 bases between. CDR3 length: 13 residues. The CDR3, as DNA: TGCGCCAGCAGCCAAGATCGGCCTTCACCCCTCCACTTT. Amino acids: CASSQDRPSPLHF.

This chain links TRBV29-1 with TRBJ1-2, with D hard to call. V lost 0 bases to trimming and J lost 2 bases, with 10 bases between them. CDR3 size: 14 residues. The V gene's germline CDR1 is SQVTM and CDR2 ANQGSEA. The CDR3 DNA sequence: TGCAGCGTTGAAGACAGACAAAAGAACTATGGCTACACCTTC. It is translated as CSVEDRQKNYGYTF. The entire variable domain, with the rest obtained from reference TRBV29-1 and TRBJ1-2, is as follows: SAVISQKPSRDICQRGTSLTIQCQVDSQVTMMFWYRQQPGQSLTLIATANQGSEATYESGFVIDKFPISRPNLTFSTLTVSNMSPEDSSIYLCSVEDRQKNYGYTFGSGTRLTVV.

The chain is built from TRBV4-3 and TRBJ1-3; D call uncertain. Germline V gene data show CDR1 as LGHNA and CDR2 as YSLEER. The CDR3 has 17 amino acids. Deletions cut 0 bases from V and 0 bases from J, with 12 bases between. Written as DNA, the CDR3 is TGCGCCAGCAGCCAAGAGGAGGCCAGGAACTCTGGAAACACCATATATTTT. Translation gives CASSQEEARNSGNTIYF.

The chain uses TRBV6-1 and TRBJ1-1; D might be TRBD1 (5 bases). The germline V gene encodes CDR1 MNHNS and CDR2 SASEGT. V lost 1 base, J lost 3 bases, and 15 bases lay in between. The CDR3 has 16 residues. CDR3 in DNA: TGTGCCAGCAGTGAAGGGAGGGGTTGGGGGGACACTGAAGCTTTCTTT. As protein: CASSEGRGWGDTEAFF.

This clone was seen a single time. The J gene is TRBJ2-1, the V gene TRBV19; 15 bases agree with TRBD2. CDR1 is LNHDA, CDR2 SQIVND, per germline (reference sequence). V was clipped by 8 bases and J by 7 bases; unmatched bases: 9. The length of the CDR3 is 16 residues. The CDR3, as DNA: TGTGCCAGTTCCCGGTCCGGACTAGCGGGGGGGAATGAGCAGTTCTTC. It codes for CASSRSGLAGGNEQFF.

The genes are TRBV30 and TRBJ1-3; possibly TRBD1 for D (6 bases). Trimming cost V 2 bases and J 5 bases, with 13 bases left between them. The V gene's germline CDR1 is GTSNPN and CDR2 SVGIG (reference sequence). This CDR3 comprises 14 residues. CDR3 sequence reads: CAWSPSGQRNTIYF. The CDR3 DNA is TGTGCCTGGAGTCCCTCAGGACAGAGAAACACCATATATTTT.

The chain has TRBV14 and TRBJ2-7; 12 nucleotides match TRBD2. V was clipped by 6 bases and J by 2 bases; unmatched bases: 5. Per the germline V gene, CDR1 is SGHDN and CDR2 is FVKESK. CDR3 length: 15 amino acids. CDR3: CASSPTSGGTYEQYF. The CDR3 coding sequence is TGTGCCAGCAGTCCGACTAGCGGGGGCACCTACGAGCAGTACTTC.

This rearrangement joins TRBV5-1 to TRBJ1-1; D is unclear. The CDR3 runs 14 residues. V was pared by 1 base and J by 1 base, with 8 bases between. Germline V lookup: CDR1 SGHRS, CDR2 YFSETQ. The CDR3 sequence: CASSLLVQNTEAFF. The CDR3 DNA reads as TGCGCCAGCAGCTTGTTGGTTCAGAACACTGAAGCTTTCTTT.

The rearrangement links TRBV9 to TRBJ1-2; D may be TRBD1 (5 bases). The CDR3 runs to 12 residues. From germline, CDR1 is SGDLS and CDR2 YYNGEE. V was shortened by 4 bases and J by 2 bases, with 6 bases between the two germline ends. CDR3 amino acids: CASSRDNYGYTF. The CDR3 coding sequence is TGTGCCAGCAGCCGGGACAACTATGGCTACACCTTC.

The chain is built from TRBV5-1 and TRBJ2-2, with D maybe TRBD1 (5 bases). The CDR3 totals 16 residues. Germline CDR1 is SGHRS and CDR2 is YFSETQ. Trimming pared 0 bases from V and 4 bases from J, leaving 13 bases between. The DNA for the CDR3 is TGCGCCAGCAGCTTGGAGCCTCTTACAGGCACCGGGGAGCTGTTTTTT. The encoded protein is CASSLEPLTGTGELFF.

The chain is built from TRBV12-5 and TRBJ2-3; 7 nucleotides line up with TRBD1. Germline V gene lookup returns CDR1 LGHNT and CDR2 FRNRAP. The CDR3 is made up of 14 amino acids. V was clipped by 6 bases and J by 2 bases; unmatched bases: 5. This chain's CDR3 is CASGPGQLTDTQYF. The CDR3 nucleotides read TGTGCTAGTGGCCCGGGACAGCTCACAGATACGCAGTATTTT.

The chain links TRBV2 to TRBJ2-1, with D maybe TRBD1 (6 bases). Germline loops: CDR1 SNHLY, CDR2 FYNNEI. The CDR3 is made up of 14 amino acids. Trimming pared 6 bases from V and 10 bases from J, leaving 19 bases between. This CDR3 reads CASRVGTTVIEQFF. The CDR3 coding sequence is TGTGCCAGCAGAGTCGGGACAACGGTGATCGAGCAGTTCTTC. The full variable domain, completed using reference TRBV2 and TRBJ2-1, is EPEVTQTPSHQVTQMGQEVILRCVPISNHLYFYWYRQILGQKVEFLVSFYNNEISEKSEIFDDQFSVERPDGSNFTLKIRSTKLEDSAMYFCASRVGTTVIEQFFGPGTRLTVL.

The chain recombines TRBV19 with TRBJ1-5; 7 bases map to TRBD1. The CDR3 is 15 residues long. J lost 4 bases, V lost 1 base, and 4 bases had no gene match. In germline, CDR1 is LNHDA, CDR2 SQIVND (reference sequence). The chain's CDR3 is CASSIGGGANQPQHF. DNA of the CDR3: TGTGCCAGTAGTATAGGAGGGGGCGCGAATCAGCCCCAGCATTTT.

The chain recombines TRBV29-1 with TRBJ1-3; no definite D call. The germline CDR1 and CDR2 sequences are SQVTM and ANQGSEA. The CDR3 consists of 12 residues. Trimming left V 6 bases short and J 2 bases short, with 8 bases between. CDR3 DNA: TGCAGCGTCGTCGGGGCTGGAAACACCATATATTTT. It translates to CSVVGAGNTIYF.

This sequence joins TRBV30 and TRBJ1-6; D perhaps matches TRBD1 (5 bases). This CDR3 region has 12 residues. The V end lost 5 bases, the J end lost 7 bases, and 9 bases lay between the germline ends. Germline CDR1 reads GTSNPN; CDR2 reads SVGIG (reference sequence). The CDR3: CAWGGGNSPLHF. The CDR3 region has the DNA TGTGCCTGGGGCGGGGGAAATTCACCCCTCCACTTT.

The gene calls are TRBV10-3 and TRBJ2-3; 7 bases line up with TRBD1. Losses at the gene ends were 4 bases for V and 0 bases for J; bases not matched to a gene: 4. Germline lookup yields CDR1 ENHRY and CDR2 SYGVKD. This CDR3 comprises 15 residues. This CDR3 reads CAISAPGQSTDTQYF. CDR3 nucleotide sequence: TGTGCCATCAGTGCACCGGGACAGAGCACAGATACGCAGTATTTT.

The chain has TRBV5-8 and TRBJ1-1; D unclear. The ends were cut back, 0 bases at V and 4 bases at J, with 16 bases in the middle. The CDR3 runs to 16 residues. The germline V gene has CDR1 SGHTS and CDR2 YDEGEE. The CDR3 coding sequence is TGTGCCAGCAGCTTGGGCAGAAATCGGATGGTCACTGAAGCTTTCTTT. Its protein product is CASSLGRNRMVTEAFF.